This T cell receptor beta chain came from a study of blood T cell repertoires in COVID-19. Study background: Samples representing acute and convalescent COVID-19 were sourced from the United States, Italy and Spain. PBMCs, B-cell-depleted T cells, or T cells provided the cDNA or gDNA that made up the material.

One Seattle source followed patients from active infection through their disease course. V lost 4 bases, J lost 3 bases, and 5 bases stayed unmatched. Germline CDR1 is SNHLY and CDR2 is FYNNEI. The CDR3 is made up of 15 amino acids. Original processing methods: Reference gene primer amplification in the assay estimated nucleated cell counts. Assay: immunoSEQ multiplex PCR; the TCRdb copy retains only in-frame clones and omits some. For V, J and clone size, that table is used; D and trimming come from the DNA. This sample has some 450,000 clones, with 88% found just once. Sequenced input: peripheral blood. This TCR was recovered from a woman aged 45-60 years with COVID-19, enrolled during active disease. This chain connects TRBV2 to TRBJ2-5; 10 bases are a match to TRBD1. CDR3 residues: CASSVLGQGEETQYF. Here the CDR3 DNA reads TGTGCCAGCAGTGTTTTAGGACAGGGGGAAGAGACCCAGTACTTC.